This TCR beta chain was documented in a study of spatial heterogeneity in lung cancer (dated by TCRdb to between 2018 and 2021). Concerning the study at large: Beta-chain transcripts were consistently detected in greater numbers than alpha-chain transcripts, which likely reflected higher beta-chain transcript abundance. In the raw uncorrected reads, each unique combination of TCR and UMI appeared more than ten times on average. The study quantitatively compared TCR alpha and beta repertoires across multiple tumor regions, matched nontumor lung and blood in non-small cell lung cancer. Nonsynonymous mutation counts, determined by whole-exome sequencing of tumor tissue, were related to TCR repertoire features. Both alpha and beta chains were TCR-sequenced in 210 or so tumor regions, around 64 matched nontumor lung samples and around 54 PBMC samples obtained at surgery.

Library creation used 5' RACE. Instrument used: NextSeq 500. In the TCR library protocol, a unique molecular identifier was attached to each TCR cDNA molecule so that PCR and sequencing errors could be corrected. The authors' pipeline ran thus. TCR identification, UMI-based error correction and CDR3 extraction were all carried out with Decombinator tools. Expanded TCRs were defined as those above a frequency of 2 per 1,000, corresponding to the top 1% of the tumor frequency distribution. Each repertoire was subsampled 100 times to 5,000 TCRs, after which Renyi diversity was computed with the R vegan package. CDR3 similarity networks were built from amino acid triplet string-kernel similarity, connecting CDR3s with pairwise similarity above 0.82. TCRdb reprocessing: public reads trimmed at Q25 with fastp, clones called with MiXCR, in-frame beta chains kept. All rows with the same CDR3 protein become a single entry with the most common DNA and genes. These V and J calls rely on TCRdb rather than the paper's analysis. The sample includes approximately 40,000 distinct CDR3 sequences, with 7.5% to 8% observed a single time. 28% of the sample belongs to the ten largest clones.

In light of the paper, this sample's time point label describes: sample taken at primary tumor resection. For TCR sequencing, whole RNA was extracted from tumor and nontumor lung tissue, or from cryopreserved PBMC samples, and no cell sorting was done. Donors were over 60 patients with early-stage, untreated non-small cell lung cancer from the lung TRACERx cohort. Only patients with enough RNA available from two or more tumor regions were chosen for TCR sequencing. On the study overall, not on this receptor specifically: Additional single-cell paired TCR alpha and beta sequencing was considered necessary to confirm, at a functional level, the hypothesis that regional TCRs recognize regional mutations. Ubiquitous expanded tumor TCRs were found in blood more often at tumor resection than at routine follow-up.

From the cysteine up to the phenylalanine, the CDR3 has a length of 15 residues. Only the CDR3 portion is preserved as DNA: 45 bases, with reading frame beginning at the first base. Cut back by 3 bases and 0 bases, the V and J ends lie 9 bases apart. CDR1 and CDR2 are drawn from the germline V gene: MNHNS, SASEGT. This clonotype occurred a few times. Its antigen is not yet known. The input lacks base qualities; no much larger clone sits a single base away. This specimen was PBMCs, taken at surgery. The clonotype originates from a male donor with early-stage non-small cell lung cancer. In this chain, TRBV6-1 is recombined with TRBJ1-5; the D segment cannot be called with confidence. CDR3 sequence: CASSDVVYSNQPQHF. In nucleotide form, the sequence is TGTGCCAGCAGTGATGTGGTCTATAGCAATCAGCCCCAGCATTTT.